Listed below are T cell receptor beta chains from one sample, sequenced in a study of T cell repertoires and Cas9 in healthy adults. Sequencing used immunoSEQ multiplex PCR; TCRdb keeps in-frame clones, though not all of them. The sample holds over 14,000 clones, roughly nine tenths seen once. Source material: Tregs (CD4+, CD25+, CD127-, CD137-, CD154-) from PBMCs; culture status not recorded. Every receptor here comes from a human donor in good health. CDR3s include the opening cysteine and the closing phenylalanine or tryptophan. D genes are given only for firm matches. The listing skips clone size in some rows; elsewhere it reads once, few, many or a size class.

j_call clone_size d_call v_call cdr3_aa cdr3_nt
TRBJ2-5 . TRBD2 TRBV27 CASGRTSGGETQYF TGTGCCAGCGGACGGACTAGCGGGGGAGAGACCCAGTACTTC
TRBJ1-2 . . TRBV30 CAWSRTGWGINYGYTF TGTGCCTGGAGTCGAACAGGGTGGGGGATTAACTATGGCTACACCTTC
TRBJ2-3 . . TRBV19 CASSIGFTDTQYF TGTGCCAGTAGTATTGGGTTCACAGATACGCAGTATTTT
TRBJ1-2 . TRBD1 TRBV30 CARGQTQLDF TGTGCCCGGGGACAGACCCAGTTGGACTTC
TRBJ2-2 . TRBD1 TRBV6-1 CASRSDRAAAGELFF TGTGCCAGCAGGTCAGACAGGGCGGCGGCCGGGGAGCTGTTTTTT
TRBJ2-1 . . TRBV21-1 CASAGGDNEQFF TGTGCCAGCGCGGGAGGGGACAATGAGCAGTTCTTC
TRBJ2-7 . . TRBV15 CATSRGRGDYEQYF TGTGCCACCAGCAGAGGCAGGGGTGACTACGAGCAGTACTTC
TRBJ2-2 few TRBD2 TRBV28 CASSFSLAGIGELFF TGTGCCAGCAGTTTCTCGCTAGCGGGAATCGGGGAGCTGTTTTTT
TRBJ1-1 . . TRBV4-3 CASSQETRNTEAFF TGCGCCAGCAGCCAAGAAACAAGGAACACTGAAGCTTTCTTT
TRBJ1-5 . . TRBV11-1 CASSLGSNQPQHF TGTGCCAGCAGCTTAGGCAGCAATCAGCCCCAGCATTTT
TRBJ2-1 once . TRBV6-4 CASSDVLGNEQFF TGTGCCAGCAGTGACGTACTAGGCAATGAGCAGTTCTTC
TRBJ1-1 . . TRBV30 CAWGDGVLNTEAFF TGTGCCTGGGGAGACGGTGTGTTGAACACTGAAGCTTTCTTT
TRBJ2-1 . TRBD2 TRBV19 CASNGRGLPYNEQFF TGTGCCAGTAACGGGAGGGGTCTTCCCTACAATGAGCAGTTCTTC
TRBJ1-1 once . TRBV20-1 CSARRRGEAFF TGCAGTGCTAGAAGGAGGGGTGAAGCTTTCTTT
TRBJ2-1 . . TRBV28 CASSLYLVNEQFF TGTGCCAGCAGTTTATATCTGGTTAATGAGCAGTTCTTC
TRBJ1-1 . . TRBV14 CASSQVPGRAFF TGTGCCAGCAGCCAAGTCCCAGGACGAGCTTTCTTT
TRBJ1-5 . TRBD1 TRBV19 CASSDRGPQPQHF TGTGCCAGTAGTGACAGGGGGCCTCAGCCCCAGCATTTT
TRBJ2-3 . . TRBV27 CASSLVRADTQYF TGTGCCAGCAGTTTAGTCCGGGCGGATACGCAGTATTTT
TRBJ2-7 few TRBD1 TRBV6-6 CASSYFRGRREQYF TGTGCCAGCAGTTACTTCAGGGGGCGACGCGAGCAGTACTTC
TRBJ1-3 few . TRBV7-3 CASSLAWSSGNTIYF TGTGCCAGCAGCTTAGCCTGGTCCTCTGGAAACACCATATATTTT
TRBJ2-3 . . TRBV7-3 CASSQGRGRTITDTQYF TGTGCCAGCAGCCAAGGCAGAGGCAGGACAATCACAGATACGCAGTATTTT
TRBJ1-2 few . TRBV7-2 CASSLVGGIRDRSGYTF TGTGCCAGCAGCTTAGTTGGGGGGATCCGGGACCGCTCTGGCTACACCTTC
TRBJ2-1 . . TRBV19 CATRGNRWEQFF TGTGCCACCCGGGGCAATCGTTGGGAGCAGTTCTTC
TRBJ2-7 . . TRBV7-2 CASRVPPGEQYF TGTGCCAGCAGGGTTCCCCCGGGCGAGCAGTACTTC
TRBJ1-2 . . TRBV7-2 CASSFRQRGGYTF TGTGCCAGCAGCTTTCGTCAACGGGGAGGCTACACCTTC
TRBJ1-2 . . TRBV5-1 CASSVGGSYGYTF TGCGCCAGCAGCGTCGGGGGAAGCTATGGCTACACCTTC
TRBJ2-1 . TRBD2 TRBV2 CASGRGSYNEQFF TGTGCCAGCGGGCGGGGGTCCTACAATGAGCAGTTCTTC
TRBJ2-5 . . TRBV20-1 CSAPLVETQYF TGCAGTGCTCCTCTAGTGGAGACCCAGTACTTC
TRBJ1-1 . . TRBV7-9 CASSPEVWVSRAFF TGTGCCAGCAGCCCAGAGGTCTGGGTGAGTAGGGCTTTCTTT
TRBJ1-6 once TRBD1 TRBV6-6 CASSNDRAGSPLHF TGTGCCAGCAGTAATGACAGGGCTGGTTCACCCCTCCACTTT
TRBJ2-2 . . TRBV7-2 CASSLYTGELFF TGTGCCAGCAGCTTATACACCGGGGAGCTGTTTTTT
TRBJ1-2 . . TRBV6-1 CACRAVEGYTF TGTGCCTGCAGGGCGGTAGAAGGCTACACCTTC
TRBJ1-1 . . TRBV2 CASSERGTAFF TGTGCCAGCAGTGAGAGGGGGACAGCTTTCTTT
TRBJ1-4 . . TRBV7-8 CASSLVESQSNEKLFF TGTGCCAGCAGCTTAGTGGAGAGTCAGTCTAATGAAAAACTGTTTTTT
TRBJ2-1 once . TRBV5-1 CASYPGGQNNEQFF TGCGCCAGCTACCCGGGGGGACAGAACAATGAGCAGTTCTTC
TRBJ2-1 . . TRBV4-3 CASSRAGGAEQFF TGCGCCAGCAGCCGCGCAGGGGGGGCTGAGCAGTTCTTC
TRBJ1-2 . . TRBV7-8 CASSLVAGFYGYTF TGTGCCAGCAGCTTAGTTGCAGGGTTCTATGGCTACACCTTC
TRBJ1-2 . TRBD1 TRBV19 CASSSGTGGFDGYTF TGTGCCAGTAGTAGTGGGACAGGGGGCTTCGATGGCTACACCTTC
TRBJ2-2 . . TRBV7-2 CASSLTGELFF TGTGCCAGCAGCTTAACCGGGGAGCTGTTTTTT
TRBJ1-6 . . TRBV9 CASSPRDHSPLHF TGTGCCAGCAGCCCTAGGGATCATTCACCCCTCCACTTT
TRBJ2-1 . TRBD2 TRBV2 CASSEATSGGDNEQFF TGTGCCAGCAGTGAAGCGACTAGCGGGGGGGACAATGAGCAGTTCTTC
TRBJ2-2 . . TRBV6-1 CASSRLGQNTGELFF TGTGCCAGCAGCCGTCTGGGACAGAACACCGGGGAGCTGTTTTTT
TRBJ1-1 . . TRBV6-5 CASSYQGTNTEAFF TGTGCCAGCAGTTACCAGGGGACGAACACTGAAGCTTTCTTT
TRBJ1-6 . . TRBV11-3 CASSLGINSPLHF TGTGCCAGCAGCTTAGGCATCAATTCACCCCTCCACTTT
TRBJ2-1 . . TRBV7-2 CASSLVRGSSYNEQFF TGTGCCAGCAGCTTAGTTCGGGGAAGCTCCTACAATGAGCAGTTCTTC
TRBJ1-1 . TRBD1 TRBV7-8 CASSPQGKGAREAFF TGTGCCAGCAGCCCCCAGGGGAAGGGGGCGAGAGAAGCTTTCTTT